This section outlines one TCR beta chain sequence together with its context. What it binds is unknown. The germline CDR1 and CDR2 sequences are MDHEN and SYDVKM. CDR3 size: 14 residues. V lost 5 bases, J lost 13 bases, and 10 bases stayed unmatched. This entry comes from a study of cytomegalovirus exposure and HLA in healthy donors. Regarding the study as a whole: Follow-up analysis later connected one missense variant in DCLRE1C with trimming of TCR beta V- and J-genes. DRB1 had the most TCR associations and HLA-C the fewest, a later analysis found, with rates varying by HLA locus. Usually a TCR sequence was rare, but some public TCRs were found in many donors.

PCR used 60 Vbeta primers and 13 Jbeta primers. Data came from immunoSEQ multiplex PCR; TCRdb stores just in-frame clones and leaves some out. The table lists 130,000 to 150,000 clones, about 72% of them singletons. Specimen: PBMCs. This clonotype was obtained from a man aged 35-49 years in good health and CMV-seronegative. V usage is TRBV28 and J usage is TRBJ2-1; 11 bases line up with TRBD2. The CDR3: CASSLTSGTFSQFF. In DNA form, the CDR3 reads TGTGCCAGCAGTCTGACTAGCGGGACCTTCTCTCAGTTCTTC.